One sample yielded the 25 T cell receptor beta chains listed below, sequenced in a study of OX40 agonist ivuxolimab in advanced cancers. Produced via immunoSEQ multiplex PCR; TCRdb's table is partial and in-frame only. In the table there are under 70,000 clones, roughly 86% of which are singletons. The sample consisted of CD4+ or CD8+ T cells sorted from blood, taken in a trial of the OX40 agonist ivuxolimab. The receptors stem from an adult with an advanced solid tumor such as melanoma, head and neck, liver or kidney cancer.

This rearrangement joins TRBV7-3 to TRBJ2-2; TRBD1 might be the D (5 bases). In germline, CDR1 is SGHTA, CDR2 FQGTGA. The CDR3 is 14 residues long. Trimming removed 5 bases at V and 4 bases at J, with 11 bases between. CDR3 DNA: TGTGCCAGCAGCCGAGGACACCTCACCGGGGAGCTGTTTTTT. It translates to CASSRGHLTGELFF.

The genes are TRBV11-3 and TRBJ2-1; the match to TRBD2 covers 8 bases. Trimming removed 0 bases from V and 6 bases from J; junction bases left unmatched: 4. This CDR3 region has 15 residues. CDR1 is SGHNT and CDR2 is YENEEA in the germline V gene. CDR3 region: CASSLEGTRGNEQFF. The CDR3 coding sequence is TGTGCCAGCAGCTTAGAGGGGACTAGGGGCAATGAGCAGTTCTTC. The full variable domain, completed using reference TRBV11-3 and TRBJ2-1, is EAGVVQSPRYKIIEKKQPVAFWCNPISGHNTLYWYLQNLGQGPELLIRYENEEAVDDSQLPKDRFSAERLKGVDSTLKIQPAELGDSAVYLCASSLEGTRGNEQFFGPGTRLTVL.

The V and J genes are TRBV19 and TRBJ1-4; 10 bases are shared with TRBD1. The length of the CDR3 is 15 residues. V lost 5 bases and J lost 8; bases outside the gene matches: 8. The V gene's germline CDR1 is LNHDA and CDR2 SQIVND (reference sequence). The CDR3 DNA reads TGTGCCAGTAGTCCCTACGGGACAGGGGACGAAAAACTGTTTTTT. As protein: CASSPYGTGDEKLFF.

This rearrangement joins TRBV27 to TRBJ2-1, with 11 bases aligning to TRBD2. The V and J ends lost 2 bases and 9 bases, in that order; junction bases with no gene match: 9. Germline V gene lookup returns CDR1 MNHEY and CDR2 SMNVEV (reference sequence). This CDR3 comprises 16 residues. Here the CDR3 DNA reads TGTGCCAGCAGTTTACGCGGGACTAGCGGATTGAGTGAGCAGTTCTTC. Translation gives CASSLRGTSGLSEQFF.

As regards this clone: One end of the junction is discordant with germline, which a read error may explain. V gene TRBV19 combines with J gene TRBJ1-5; D is perhaps TRBD1 (5 bases). The CDR3 runs to 16 residues. Germline CDR1 is LNHDA and CDR2 is SQIVND (reference sequence). The CDR3, as DNA: TGTGCCAGCAGTAGCGGAAGGACACTAAGCAATCAGCCCCAGCATTTT. It translates to CASSSGRTLSNQPQHF.

The gene calls are TRBV9 and TRBJ2-1; the match to TRBD2 covers 7 bases. J was trimmed by 3 bases and V by 4 bases; bases with no gene match: 7. Germline CDR1 is SGDLS and CDR2 is YYNGEE. This CDR3 spans 15 amino acids. CDR3 region: CASSLGVAGYNEQFF. The CDR3 DNA follows: TGTGCCAGCAGCCTTGGGGTAGCGGGCTACAATGAGCAGTTCTTC.

The V and J genes are TRBV7-2 and TRBJ2-7, with D uncertain. The CDR3 has 14 residues. Trimming shortened V by 1 base and J by 3 bases, and 10 bases separated the two germline ends. Germline lookup yields CDR1 SGHTA and CDR2 FQGNSA. In DNA, the CDR3 is TGTGCCAGCAGCTTAGATGACCTAGGCTACGAGCAGTACTTC. Protein sequence: CASSLDDLGYEQYF.

The CDR3: CASSSGQAGYNEQFF. For the CDR3, the DNA is TGTGCCAGCAGTTCGGGACAGGCCGGGTACAATGAGCAGTTCTTC. The gene calls are TRBV27 and TRBJ2-1, with 8 bases identical to TRBD1. The CDR3 contains 15 residues. Germline loops: CDR1 MNHEY, CDR2 SMNVEV (reference sequence). V gave up 4 bases and J gave up 4 bases; unmatched junction bases: 6.

The chain uses TRBV28 and TRBJ1-1; 8 nucleotides align to TRBD1. CDR3 length: 15 amino acids. The J segment lost 1 base and the V segment lost 4 bases, leaving 5 bases of the junction unmatched. Germline V gene sequence: CDR1 MDHEN, CDR2 SYDVKM. The CDR3 DNA sequence: TGTGCCAGCAGTTCCTCCGGGACAGGGAACACTGAAGCTTTCTTT. This gives the protein CASSSSGTGNTEAFF.

V is TRBV28 and J is TRBJ2-6; D assignment may be TRBD1 or TRBD2 (5 bases each). Trimming pared 6 bases from V and 4 bases from J, leaving 10 bases between. The CDR3 sequence is 14 residues long. Germline lookup yields CDR1 MDHEN and CDR2 SYDVKM. Here the CDR3 DNA reads TGTGCCAGCAGCCGGGGCGGAGGGGCCAACGTCCTGACTTTC. It specifies CASSRGGGANVLTF.

The V call is TRBV12-1, the J call TRBJ1-4; TRBD1 is the table's D call and was not checked against the DNA. TRBV12-1 is termed a pseudogene. The CDR3 extends over 16 amino acids. Here the CDR3 DNA reads TGTGCCAGCAGCAATCCTCTACCGGGACAGAAGAAAAAACTGTTTTTT. The encoded protein is CASSNPLPGQKKKLFF.

This clone was found a few times. The chain couples TRBV6-5 to TRBJ2-7, with unresolved D. Per germline, CDR1 MNHEY and CDR2 SVGAGI. Trimming took off 6 bases at V and 2 bases at J, with 8 bases between the two ends. CDR3 size: 12 residues. The CDR3 reads CASSLGAYEQYF. The CDR3 DNA is TGTGCCAGCAGCCTGGGCGCCTACGAGCAGTACTTC.

A note on this clone: Other DNA sequences in this sample translate to the same CDR3. The chain uses TRBV6-1 and TRBJ1-1, with 8 bases identical to TRBD1. CDR1 is MNHNS and CDR2 is SASEGT in the germline V gene. J lost 5 bases, V lost 4 bases, and 3 bases had no gene match. The CDR3 extends over 13 amino acids. In DNA form, the CDR3 reads TGTGCCAGCAGTGCCAGGGGGCTAACTGAAGCTTTCTTT. It encodes CASSARGLTEAFF.

CDR3 region: CASSLTGSYNEQFF. DNA of the CDR3: TGTGCCAGCAGCTTAACAGGGTCCTACAATGAGCAGTTCTTC. The chain recombines TRBV7-9 with TRBJ2-1, with a weak D call TRBD1 (6 bases). CDR1 SEHNR and CDR2 FQNEAQ come from the germline V gene (reference sequence). The CDR3 sequence is 14 residues long. Trimming shortened V by 2 bases and J by 1 base, and 6 bases separated the two germline ends.

The chain carries TRBV6-5 and TRBJ2-6; D gene unclear. The CDR3 is 16 amino acids. Per germline, CDR1 MNHEY and CDR2 SVGAGI. V lost 4 bases and J lost 2, with 12 bases in between. CDR3 coding DNA: TGTGCCAGCAGTTTTTCCACAGTAGCTGGGGCCAACGTCCTGACTTTC. Translated: CASSFSTVAGANVLTF.

This chain connects TRBV5-1 to TRBJ1-1; D is unresolved. The CDR3 runs to 14 residues. Germline CDR1 reads SGHRS; CDR2 reads YFSETQ. Trimming removed 0 bases from V and 4 bases from J, with 10 bases in between. The CDR3 DNA reads TGCGCCAGCAGCTTGGGGGATGGAAGCACTGAAGCTTTCTTT. It specifies CASSLGDGSTEAFF.

V gene TRBV19 combines with J gene TRBJ1-3, with D possibly matching TRBD1 (5 bases). V was trimmed by 8 bases and J by 0 bases, leaving 17 bases between them. The CDR3 is 16 amino acids. CDR1 and CDR2 (germline): LNHDA, SQIVND (reference sequence). The CDR3 DNA follows: TGTGCCAGTGGAAATCGGGGGGAGTACTCTGGAAACACCATATATTTT. Its protein is CASGNRGEYSGNTIYF.

The rearrangement uses TRBV5-1 and TRBJ1-2; D is undetermined. The length of the CDR3 is 14 residues. Looked up from germline, CDR1 is SGHRS and CDR2 is YFSETQ. With 2 bases removed from V and 4 bases from J, the gap between germline ends came to 12 bases. Here the CDR3 DNA reads TGCGCCAGCAGCTTACCTACGGGTCTCTATGGCTACACCTTC. This translates into CASSLPTGLYGYTF.

This chain joins TRBV6-5 and TRBJ2-1; unclear D gene. This CDR3 is built from 11 residues. Germline V CDR1 and CDR2: MNHEY, SVGAGI. V was trimmed by 5 bases and J by 7 bases, leaving 6 bases between them. This CDR3 is CASSRANEQFF. The CDR3 coding sequence is TGTGCCAGCAGTCGCGCGAATGAGCAGTTCTTC.

The V call is TRBV5-5, the J call TRBJ2-7; D tentatively reads TRBD1 or TRBD2 (5 bases each). V dropped 4 bases and J dropped 2 bases, with 22 bases sitting between them. The germline CDR1 and CDR2 sequences are SGHKS and YYEKEE (reference sequence). The CDR3 spans 17 residues. CDR3 DNA: TGTGCCAGCAGCCGACTGATCTCAGGGATCGGGGCCTACGAGCAGTACTTC. Its protein product is CASSRLISGIGAYEQYF. The full variable domain, its missing parts supplied by reference TRBV5-5 and TRBJ2-7, is DAGVTQSPTHLIKTRGQQVTLRCSPISGHKSVSWYQQVLGQGPQFIFQYYEKEERGRGNFPDRFSARQFPNYSSELNVNALLLGDSALYLCASSRLISGIGAYEQYFGPGTRLTVT.

V is TRBV2 and J is TRBJ2-3; no clear D gene. This CDR3 has 13 amino acids. CDR1 is SNHLY, CDR2 FYNNEI, per germline. V was trimmed by 6 bases and J by 4 bases, leaving 11 bases between them. Written as DNA, the CDR3 is TGTGCCAGCAGAGCAGGTTACGCAGATACGCAGTATTTT. Its translation is CASRAGYADTQYF.

The V gene is TRBV4-1, the J gene TRBJ2-5, with D perhaps given as TRBD1 or TRBD2 (5 bases each). V lost 1 base to trimming and J lost 3 bases, with 6 bases between them. The length of the CDR3 is 13 residues. The V gene's germline CDR1 is MGHRA and CDR2 YSYEKL. Here the CDR3 DNA reads TGCGCCAGCAGCCAAGTGGGGGAAGAGACCCAGTACTTC. It encodes CASSQVGEETQYF.

The rearrangement joins TRBV20-1 to TRBJ2-7; no clear D. V shed 3 bases and J shed 2 bases, with 5 bases lying between them. CDR3 size: 11 residues. The germline V gene has CDR1 DFQATT and CDR2 SNEGSKA (reference sequence). In DNA, the CDR3 is TGCAGTGCTAGTAATGCCTACGAGCAGTACTTC. Translated: CSASNAYEQYF.

DNA for the CDR3: TGCGCCAGCAGCCCCGGGACCCTAGCGGGAGACGCCCAAGAGACCCAGTACTTC. Residues: CASSPGTLAGDAQETQYF. The chain couples TRBV5-1 to TRBJ2-5; 10 bases map to TRBD2. The junction had 13 bases not matched to a gene; V was cut back by 4 bases and J by 1 base. Germline CDR1 reads SGHRS; CDR2 reads YFSETQ. The CDR3 contains 18 residues.

The CDR3 loop reads CASTQPGTVNYGYTF. In DNA, the CDR3 is TGTGCCAGCACTCAACCCGGGACAGTAAACTATGGCTACACCTTC. This chain connects TRBV6-5 to TRBJ1-2, with 7 positions matching TRBD1. Looked up from germline, CDR1 is MNHEY and CDR2 is SVGAGI. Trimming cost V 7 bases and J 2 bases; bases outside gene matches: 10. The CDR3 sequence is 15 residues long.